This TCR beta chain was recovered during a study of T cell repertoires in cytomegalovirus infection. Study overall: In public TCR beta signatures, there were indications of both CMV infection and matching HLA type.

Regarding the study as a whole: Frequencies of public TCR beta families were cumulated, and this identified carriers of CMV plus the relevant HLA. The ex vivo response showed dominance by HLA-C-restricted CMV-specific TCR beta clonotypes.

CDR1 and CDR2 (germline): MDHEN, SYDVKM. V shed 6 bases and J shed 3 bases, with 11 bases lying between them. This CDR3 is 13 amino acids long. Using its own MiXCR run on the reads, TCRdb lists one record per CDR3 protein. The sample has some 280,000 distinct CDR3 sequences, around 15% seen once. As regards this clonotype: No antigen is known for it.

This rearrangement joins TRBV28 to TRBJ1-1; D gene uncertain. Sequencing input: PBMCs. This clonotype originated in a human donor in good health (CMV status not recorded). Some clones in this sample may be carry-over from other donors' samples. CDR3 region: CASRVGRDTEAFF. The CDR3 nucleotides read TGTGCCAGCAGGGTGGGGAGGGACACTGAAGCTTTCTTT.